Following are 16 T cell receptor beta chains from one sample sequenced in a study of blood T cell repertoires in COVID-19 (TCRdb year 2020). Library construction relied on the immunoSEQ multiplex PCR assay. TCRdb holds this immuneACCESS table with in-frame rearrangements only. Some clones are missing; in checked studies, unresolved V genes explain under half, and the rest has no known cause. For this sample there are under 150,000 clones; roughly 76% appear just once. The ten largest clones represent roughly 8.8% of the sample. Sequences were obtained from peripheral blood. The receptors were gathered from a human donor with acute or convalescent COVID-19. The donor label of this sample is uncertain.

The chain has TRBV19 and TRBJ2-2; D remains ambiguous. This CDR3 contains 16 residues. The germline V gene encodes CDR1 LNHDA and CDR2 SQIVND (reference sequence). Trimming removed 3 bases from V and 7 bases from J, with 18 bases in between. This chain's CDR3 is CASSMELSLSSGELFF. The CDR3 nucleotides read TGTGCCAGTAGTATGGAGCTATCGCTCAGCAGCGGGGAGCTGTTTTTT. The full variable domain, completed using reference TRBV19 and TRBJ2-2, is DGGITQSPKYLFRKEGQNVTLSCEQNLNHDAMYWYRQDPGQGLRLIYYSQIVNDFQKGDIAEGYSVSREKKESFPLTVTSAQKNPTAFYLCASSMELSLSSGELFFGEGSRLTVL.

The rearrangement joins TRBV27 to TRBJ2-1, with unresolved D. There are 14 residues in the CDR3. The V gene's germline CDR1 is MNHEY and CDR2 SMNVEV (reference sequence). Deletions cut 6 bases from V and 2 bases from J, with 11 bases between. As DNA, the CDR3 is TGTGCCAGCAGCCCCTGGGCCCCCTACAATGAGCAGTTCTTC. Protein product: CASSPWAPYNEQFF.

This chain connects TRBV6-2 or TRBV6-3 to TRBJ1-2; D unclear. The CDR3 contains 14 residues. Deletions cut 0 bases from V and 2 bases from J, with 7 bases between. Germline V lookup: CDR1 MNHEY, CDR2 SVGEGT. The CDR3 protein is CASSYSRGNYGYTF. DNA for the CDR3: TGTGCCAGCAGTTACTCCCGGGGAAACTATGGCTACACCTTC.

In this sample, this clone turned up many times. The V and J genes are TRBV24-1 and TRBJ2-1, with TRBD1 identical over 12 bases. The length of the CDR3 is 17 residues. CDR1 and CDR2 (germline): KGHDR, SFDVKD. V shed 0 bases, J shed 5 bases, and the junction held 4 bases outside the gene matches. The CDR3 protein is CATSDLPGQGANNEQFF. The CDR3 nucleotides are TGTGCCACCAGTGATTTGCCGGGACAGGGGGCGAACAATGAGCAGTTCTTC.

The rearrangement joins TRBV2 to TRBJ1-5; tentative D call: TRBD1 (5 bases). CDR3 length: 16 amino acids. V dropped 7 bases and J dropped 3 bases, with 19 bases sitting between them. CDR1 SNHLY and CDR2 FYNNEI come from the germline V gene. CDR3 sequence reads: CASTPVGQEDNQPQHF. In nucleotides, the CDR3 is TGTGCCAGCACTCCCGTGGGGCAGGAAGACAATCAGCCCCAGCATTTT.

In this sample, this clone turned up a few times. V is TRBV10-1 and J is TRBJ2-2; no definite D call. The CDR3 spans 15 residues. V dropped 3 bases and J dropped 3 bases, with 11 bases sitting between them. Germline-derived CDR1 and CDR2 are WNHNN and SYGVQD (reference sequence). The CDR3 loop is CASSENLIDTGELFF. CDR3 coding DNA: TGCGCCAGCAGTGAAAACCTTATAGACACCGGGGAGCTGTTTTTT.

The V call is TRBV27, the J call TRBJ2-6; no reliable D call. V was clipped by 6 bases and J by 0 bases, with 3 bases between them. The CDR3 is 13 amino acids. CDR1 and CDR2 from the germline V gene are MNHEY and SMNVEV (reference sequence). CDR3 amino acids: CASSLSGANVLTF. CDR3 DNA sequence: TGTGCCAGCAGCCTCTCTGGGGCCAACGTCCTGACTTTC. Variable domain in full (rest from reference TRBV27 and TRBJ2-6): EAQVTQNPRYLITVTGKKLTVTCSQNMNHEYMSWYRQDPGLGLRQIYYSMNVEVTDKGDVPEGYKVSRKEKRNFPLILESPSPNQTSLYFCASSLSGANVLTFGAGSRLTVL.

The chain has TRBV12-3 or TRBV12-4 and TRBJ2-3, with 7 bases matching TRBD1. The CDR3 is made up of 13 amino acids. The V gene end was trimmed by 6 bases and the J gene end by 8 bases; junction bases not matched to a gene: 8. CDR3 nucleotides: TGTGCCAGCAGAACGACAGGGACGGGTACGCAGTATTTT. Protein sequence: CASRTTGTGTQYF.

This rearrangement joins TRBV4-1 to TRBJ1-3; maybe TRBD1 (5 bases). V was pared by 2 bases and J by 0 bases, with 8 bases between. The CDR3 extends over 15 amino acids. Germline CDR1 is MGHRA and CDR2 is YSYEKL. CDR3 in amino acids: CASSQRQLSGNTIYF. The CDR3 DNA is TGCGCCAGCAGCCAAAGACAGCTCTCTGGAAACACCATATATTTT.

The chain couples TRBV10-3 to TRBJ2-7; TRBD1 might be the D (6 bases). Trimming took off 4 bases at V and 2 bases at J, with 6 bases between the two ends. The CDR3 totals 12 residues. Germline V lookup: CDR1 ENHRY, CDR2 SYGVKD. The CDR3 spells CAISGDTYEQYV. The CDR3 region has the DNA TGTGCCATCAGTGGGGACACCTACGAGCAGTACGTC.

The V and J genes are TRBV7-9 and TRBJ1-1; tentatively, D is TRBD1 (6 bases). Germline assignment: CDR1 SEHNR and CDR2 FQNEAQ (reference sequence). CDR3 size: 15 residues. V was pared by 5 bases and J by 0 bases, with 13 bases between. CDR3 sequence reads: CASSTTQGLNTEAFF. In nucleotides, the CDR3 is TGTGCCAGCAGCACTACCCAGGGGTTGAACACTGAAGCTTTCTTT.

V usage is TRBV7-2 and J usage is TRBJ2-1, with a weak D call TRBD1 (6 bases). Trimming removed 0 bases at V and 0 bases at J, with 6 bases between. The CDR3 covers 15 residues. Germline V gene sequence: CDR1 SGHTA, CDR2 FQGNSA. The CDR3: CASSLAGASYNEQFF. CDR3 DNA: TGTGCCAGCAGCTTAGCGGGGGCCTCCTACAATGAGCAGTTCTTC.

CDR3 residues: CASSTGGGIGPEAFF. The CDR3 DNA is TGTGCCAGTAGTACGGGGGGCGGAATAGGTCCTGAAGCTTTCTTT. The chain links TRBV19 to TRBJ1-1; TRBD1 is a possible D gene (6 bases). Trimming cost V 4 bases and J 6 bases, with 18 bases left between them. The CDR3 is 15 amino acids. The germline V gene has CDR1 LNHDA and CDR2 SQIVND (reference sequence).

This rearrangement joins TRBV5-4 to TRBJ2-2; tentatively, D is TRBD2 (6 bases). Trimming shortened V by 4 bases and J by 8 bases, and 12 bases separated the two germline ends. Germline CDR1 and CDR2: SGHNT and YYREEE (reference sequence). This CDR3 region has 13 residues. The CDR3 loop is CASSPKAGGELFF. In DNA form, the CDR3 reads TGTGCCAGCAGCCCGAAGGCGGGGGGGGAGCTGTTTTTT.

The chain couples TRBV5-1 to TRBJ1-5; perhaps TRBD1 as D (5 bases). The germline V gene has CDR1 SGHRS and CDR2 YFSETQ. V was clipped by 0 bases and J by 7 bases, with 11 bases between them. CDR3 length: 14 residues. Here the CDR3 reads CASSLEQGGQPQHF. The CDR3 DNA sequence: TGCGCCAGCAGCTTGGAGCAGGGAGGACAGCCCCAGCATTTT.

The chain couples TRBV6-5 to TRBJ2-3; D not resolved. With 2 bases removed from V and 5 bases from J, the gap between germline ends came to 8 bases. CDR3 length: 13 residues. Germline CDR1 and CDR2: MNHEY and SVGAGI. The CDR3 loop reads CASSYGPGDTQYF. The DNA for the CDR3 is TGTGCCAGCAGTTACGGGCCCGGAGATACGCAGTATTTT.